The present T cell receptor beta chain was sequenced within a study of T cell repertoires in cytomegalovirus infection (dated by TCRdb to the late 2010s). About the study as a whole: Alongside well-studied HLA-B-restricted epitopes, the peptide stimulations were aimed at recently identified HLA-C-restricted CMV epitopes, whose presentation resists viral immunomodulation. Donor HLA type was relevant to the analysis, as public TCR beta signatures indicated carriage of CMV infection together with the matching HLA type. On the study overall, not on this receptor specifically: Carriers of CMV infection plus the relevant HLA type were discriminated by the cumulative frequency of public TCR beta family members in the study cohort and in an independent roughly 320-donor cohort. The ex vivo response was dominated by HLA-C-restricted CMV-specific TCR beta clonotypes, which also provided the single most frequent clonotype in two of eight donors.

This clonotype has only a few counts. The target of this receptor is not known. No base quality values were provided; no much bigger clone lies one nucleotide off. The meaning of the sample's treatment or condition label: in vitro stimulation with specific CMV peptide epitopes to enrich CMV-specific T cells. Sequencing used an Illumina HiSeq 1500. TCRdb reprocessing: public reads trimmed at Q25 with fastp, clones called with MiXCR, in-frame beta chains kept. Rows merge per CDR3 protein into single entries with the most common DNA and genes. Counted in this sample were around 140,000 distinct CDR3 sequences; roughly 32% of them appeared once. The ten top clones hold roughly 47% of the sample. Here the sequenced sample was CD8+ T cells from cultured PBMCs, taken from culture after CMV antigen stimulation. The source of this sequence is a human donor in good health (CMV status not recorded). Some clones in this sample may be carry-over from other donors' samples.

CDR3 loop: CASSFSSSTDTQYF. DNA sequence: TGCGCCAGCAGCTTCTCTTCTAGCACAGATACGCAGTATTTT. The rearranged chain carries TRBV5-1 and TRBJ2-3, with no D gene named confidently. A distance of 7 bases separates the germline ends of V and J, which lose 2 bases and 0 bases respectively. CDR1 is given as SGHRS and CDR2 as YFSETQ, both from the germline V gene. The CDR3 starts with the cysteine, ends with the phenylalanine, and has 14 residues. Here the CDR3 DNA is all that survives: 42 bases in frame from base 1.